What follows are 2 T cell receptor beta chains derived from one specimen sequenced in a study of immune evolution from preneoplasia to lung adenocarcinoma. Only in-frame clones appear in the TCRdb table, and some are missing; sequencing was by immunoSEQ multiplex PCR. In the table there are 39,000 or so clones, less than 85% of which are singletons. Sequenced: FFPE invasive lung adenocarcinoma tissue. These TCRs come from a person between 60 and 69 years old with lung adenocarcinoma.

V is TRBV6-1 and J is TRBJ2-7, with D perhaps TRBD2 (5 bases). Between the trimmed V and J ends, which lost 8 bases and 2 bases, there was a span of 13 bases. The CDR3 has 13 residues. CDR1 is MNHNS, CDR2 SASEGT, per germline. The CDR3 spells CASRVSVAYEQYF. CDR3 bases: TGTGCCAGCCGTGTTAGCGTCGCCTACGAGCAGTACTTC.

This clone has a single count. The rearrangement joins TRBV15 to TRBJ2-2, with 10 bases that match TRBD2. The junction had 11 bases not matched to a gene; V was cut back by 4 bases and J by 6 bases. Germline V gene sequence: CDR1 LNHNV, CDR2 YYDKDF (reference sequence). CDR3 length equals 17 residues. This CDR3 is CATSNGLAGDRAGELFF. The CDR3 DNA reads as TGTGCCACCAGCAACGGCCTAGCGGGAGATCGCGCCGGGGAGCTGTTTTTT.